Presented here are 16 T cell receptor beta chains from one specimen sequenced in a study of shared clonotypes between healthy human individuals. Here immunoSEQ multiplex PCR was the method, and the copy in TCRdb shows in-frame clones only, minus some. The table records 900,000 to 1,200,000 clones, approximately 80% of them present only once. Sequencing was carried out using memory CD4+ T cells from PBMCs. Sample subset: CD45RA-negative fraction. Receptor source: a man between 18 and 35 years old in good health. Some clones in this sample may be carry-over from other donors' samples.

The rearrangement links TRBV20-1 to TRBJ2-1, with TRBD2 as a possible D gene (6 bases). CDR3 length: 11 amino acids. The V end was cut by 3 bases, the J end by 10 bases, with 10 bases between. CDR1 is DFQATT and CDR2 is SNEGSKA in the germline V gene (reference sequence). CDR3 in amino acids: CSASTGVEQFF. CDR3 nucleotides: TGCAGTGCTAGTACGGGAGTCGAGCAGTTCTTC.

The chain has TRBV4-1 and TRBJ1-5; D is unresolved. This CDR3 has 17 residues. Per germline, CDR1 MGHRA and CDR2 YSYEKL. Trimming removed 1 base from V and 7 bases from J, with 20 bases in between. The CDR3 coding sequence is TGCGCCAGCAGCCAAGGGGAACTTACATTGGTACGGCAGCCCCAGCATTTT. As protein: CASSQGELTLVRQPQHF.

This chain uses TRBV5-4 with TRBJ2-3, with D possibly being TRBD1 or TRBD2 (6 bases each). Deletions cut 1 base from V and 2 bases from J, with 11 bases between. Germline V gives CDR1 SGHNT, CDR2 YYREEE (reference sequence). The CDR3 is 15 amino acids. The CDR3 DNA reads TGTGCCAGCAGCTTGCGGGGGCTGGACACAGATACGCAGTATTTT. Protein: CASSLRGLDTDTQYF.

This chain uses TRBV19 with TRBJ1-1, with 7 bases matching TRBD1. Trimming cost V 5 bases and J 0 bases; bases outside gene matches: 15. The CDR3 is 18 amino acids. Germline CDR1 and CDR2: LNHDA and SQIVND (reference sequence). DNA for the CDR3: TGTGCCAGTAGTCCCACCTGGACAGGTTGGATCATGAACACTGAAGCTTTCTTT. This codes for CASSPTWTGWIMNTEAFF.

This clone was seen many times. This chain uses TRBV10-1 with TRBJ2-3; D is unclear. The CDR3 covers 17 residues. V lost 0 bases, J lost 2 bases, and 15 bases lay in between. CDR1 is WNHNN and CDR2 is SYGVQD in the germline V gene (reference sequence). CDR3: CASSESIIGELTDTQYF. Written as DNA, the CDR3 is TGCGCCAGCAGTGAGTCGATAATTGGCGAACTCACAGATACGCAGTATTTT.

This chain links TRBV6-1 with TRBJ1-2, with D unresolved. Deletions cut 3 bases from V and 12 bases from J, with 11 bases between. CDR3 length equals 11 residues. Germline V gives CDR1 MNHNS, CDR2 SASEGT. The CDR3, as DNA: TGTGCCAGCAGTGAGGAGGGATCCCACACCTTC. Its protein is CASSEEGSHTF.

This clone was picked up one time. The chain is built from TRBV2 and TRBJ1-4, with 10 positions matching TRBD1. Germline V CDR1 and CDR2: SNHLY, FYNNEI. CDR3 length equals 14 residues. V was pared by 4 bases and J by 8 bases, with 4 bases of the junction left unmatched. The CDR3 nucleotides are TGTGCCAGCAGTGTGGGGACAGGGGTCGAAAAACTGTTTTTT. Its protein product is CASSVGTGVEKLFF.

This chain links TRBV28 with TRBJ2-7, with D possibly matching TRBD1 (6 bases). CDR3 length: 14 residues. Deletions cut 1 base from V and 4 bases from J, with 11 bases between. The germline CDR1 and CDR2 sequences are MDHEN and SYDVKM. CDR3 nucleotides: TGTGCCAGCAGTTTATTCAGGGGAGTATACGAGCAGTACTTC. Translation gives CASSLFRGVYEQYF.

The chain joins TRBV7-9 to TRBJ2-5; TRBD2 might be the D (6 bases). CDR3 size: 13 residues. Between the trimmed V and J ends, which lost 1 base and 4 bases, there was a span of 7 bases. The germline V gene has CDR1 SEHNR and CDR2 FQNEAQ (reference sequence). CDR3: CASSLDGRETQYF. The CDR3 nucleotides read TGTGCCAGCAGCTTAGACGGGAGAGAGACCCAGTACTTC. Combining the CDR3 with reference TRBV7-9 and TRBJ2-5 gives the whole variable domain DTGVSQNPRHKITKRGQNVTFRCDPISEHNRLYWYRQTLGQGPEFLTYFQNEAQLEKSRLLSDRFSAERPKGSFSTLEIQRTEQGDSAMYLCASSLDGRETQYFGPGTRLLVL.

The chain recombines TRBV19 with TRBJ2-1, with D perhaps matching TRBD2 (6 bases). The V gene lost 4 bases and the J gene lost 4 bases, with 11 bases spanning the gap. Germline loops: CDR1 LNHDA, CDR2 SQIVND (reference sequence). CDR3 length: 14 residues. The CDR3 loop reads CASSRYGTYNEQFF. The CDR3 nucleotides read TGTGCCAGTAGTAGGTACGGGACTTACAATGAGCAGTTCTTC.

The chain has TRBV2 and TRBJ1-2; the D gene is possibly TRBD1 (5 bases). Trimming left V 7 bases short and J 7 bases short, with 16 bases between. Germline V CDR1 and CDR2: SNHLY, FYNNEI. This CDR3 has 13 amino acids. CDR3 sequence reads: CASIGTGRSGYTF. CDR3 DNA: TGTGCCAGCATAGGTACAGGTCGCTCTGGCTACACCTTC. Full variable domain (missing parts from reference TRBV2 and TRBJ1-2): EPEVTQTPSHQVTQMGQEVILRCVPISNHLYFYWYRQILGQKVEFLVSFYNNEISEKSEIFDDQFSVERPDGSNFTLKIRSTKLEDSAMYFCASIGTGRSGYTFGSGTRLTVV.

This chain connects TRBV27 to TRBJ2-7, with TRBD1 matching over 12 bases. Germline lookup yields CDR1 MNHEY and CDR2 SMNVEV (reference sequence). J lost 3 bases, V lost 7 bases, and 7 bases had no gene match. This CDR3 is 15 amino acids long. CDR3 protein: CASNRGTGGNYEQYF. The CDR3 coding sequence is TGTGCCAGCAACCGAGGGACAGGGGGCAACTACGAGCAGTACTTC.

The chain recombines TRBV28 with TRBJ2-3, with D perhaps matching TRBD2 (5 bases). CDR3 size: 14 residues. Germline CDR1 is MDHEN and CDR2 is SYDVKM. Between the trimmed V and J ends, which lost 6 bases and 6 bases, there was a span of 16 bases. The CDR3 DNA reads as TGTGCCAGCAGCCCCGTTTGCGGGCCTGATACGCAGTATTTT. Translating it yields CASSPVCGPDTQYF.

This chain connects TRBV30 to TRBJ1-5; D is unclear. Per germline, CDR1 GTSNPN and CDR2 SVGIG (reference sequence). V lost 4 bases, J lost 5 bases, and 12 bases lay in between. The CDR3 totals 13 residues. In DNA, the CDR3 is TGTGCCTGGACATCGACCCCCGATCAGCCCCAGCATTTT. Amino acid sequence: CAWTSTPDQPQHF.

In its sample, this clone was seen many times. V is TRBV9 and J is TRBJ1-1, with unresolved D. Germline CDR1 reads SGDLS; CDR2 reads YYNGEE. The CDR3 is 13 amino acids. With 0 bases removed from V and 11 bases from J, the gap between germline ends came to 14 bases. The CDR3 nucleotides are TGTGCCAGCAGCGTAGGCCATGGAGGGAAGGCTTTCTTT. This encodes CASSVGHGGKAFF.

This chain connects TRBV6-5 to TRBJ1-1; possibly TRBD1 for D (5 bases). V dropped 6 bases and J dropped 3 bases, with 11 bases sitting between them. Germline-derived CDR1 and CDR2 are MNHEY and SVGAGI. The CDR3 is made up of 13 amino acids. The CDR3 loop reads CASSTGVYTEAFF. In DNA, the CDR3 is TGTGCCAGCAGCACGGGGGTTTACACTGAAGCTTTCTTT.